The present T cell receptor beta chain was sequenced within a study of blood T cell repertoires in COVID-19 (dated by TCRdb to 2020 to 2022). For the study in its entirety: Samples covering the acute and convalescent phases of COVID-19 were provided by collaborators in the United States, Italy and Spain. The material from the prospective study consisted of cDNA or gDNA derived from T cells, B-cell-depleted T cells, or PBMCs. The dataset comprised deeply sampled blood TCRbeta repertoires from subjects exposed to, actively infected with, or recovered from COVID-19. The repertoires were released in a freely available public database intended as a resource for research on the immune response to SARS-CoV-2. Samples came from the ongoing ImmuneRACE study (first 160 participants) plus 1,254 subjects from 6 global collaborators. A de-identified subject ID, COVID-19 status, age in years and sex were almost always included in the sample metadata. HLA class I and class II types, where available, came from metadata supplied by the sample provider rather than from assay-based typing. The research as a whole found: How much clinical and demographic metadata was included differed by source and by participant, and the metadata was provided uncurated.

TCRbeta CDR3 regions were amplified from genomic DNA using the immunoSEQ Assay, a bias-controlled multiplex PCR. Regarding the original processing steps: The number of nucleated cells in each sample was estimated by amplification of reference gene primers within the assay. Sequence reads were collapsed and filtered to measure the absolute abundance of every unique TCRbeta CDR3 rearrangement. For each sample, productive Simpson clonality was calculated as the square root of Simpson's diversity index across productive rearrangements. Not all clones reach the TCRdb copy of this immuneACCESS table, which keeps in-frame sequences only. Checked studies attribute under half of the gap to unresolved V genes and leave the rest unexplained. The V and J calls and clone size were taken over from that table, and D and trimming were inferred from the DNA. For this sample the table gives around 160,000 clones, of which 84% were detected only once. The top ten constitute about 40% of the sample.

From the germline V gene (reference sequence), CDR1 is LGHDT and CDR2 is YNNKEL. V is pared back by 8 bases and J by 4 bases, with 15 bases lying between the germline termini. The CDR3, from cysteine to phenylalanine, totals 14 residues. Of all the DNA, just the CDR3 is kept, 42 bases in frame from base 1. Whole blood was collected in K2EDTA tubes by collaborating institutions according to the institutions' own protocols. For TCRbeta analysis, collaborators shipped samples in one of three forms: frozen whole blood, isolated PBMCs, or DNA extracted from either of those sample types. In the case of this clone: What this receptor recognizes is not known. Nothing much larger sits one base from this clone, and base qualities are not available.

Sequencing used peripheral blood. Recombination joined TRBV3-1 (or the pseudogene TRBV3-2) with TRBJ1-3, with TRBD1 perhaps the D gene, on 6 matching bases. This receptor was obtained from a human donor in a cohort sampled during active COVID-19. CDR3 region: CASGGVGAGNTIYF. The DNA sequence is as follows: TGTGCCAGCGGCGGAGTGGGGGCGGGAAACACCATATATTTT.